The 9 T cell receptor beta chains below were found in one sample sequenced in a study of spatial heterogeneity in lung cancer. TCRdb analysed the 5' RACE reads with MiXCR anew, one entry per CDR3 protein. This table has 20,000 to 30,000 distinct CDR3 sequences, 6% appearing once. Time point given: blood at routine non-recurrence follow-up after resection. From tumor, nontumor lung or frozen PBMC, whole RNA was taken unsorted for sequencing. The source was PBMCs, collected at follow-up. These receptors were taken from a male donor with early-stage non-small cell lung cancer.

Many counts were recorded for this clonotype. V gene TRBV6-2 or TRBV6-3 combines with J gene TRBJ2-7; 11 bases align to TRBD2. After removal of 2 bases from V and 3 bases from J, the junction contained 0 bases not matched to a gene. The CDR3 spans 14 residues. Germline-derived CDR1 and CDR2 are MNHEY and SVGEGT. As DNA, the CDR3 is TGTGCCAGCAGTTACCTAGCGGGGGGCTACGAGCAGTACGTC. It encodes CASSYLAGGYEQYV.

This clonotype turned up a few times. This chain connects TRBV7-9 to TRBJ2-3; D unclear. Trimming cost V 1 base and J 1 base, with 3 bases left between them. The CDR3 is 13 amino acids. Germline V gene sequence: CDR1 SEHNR, CDR2 FQNEAQ (reference sequence). As DNA, the CDR3 is TGTGCCAGCAGCTTAGTAGGCACAGATACGCAGTATTTT. Translation gives CASSLVGTDTQYF.

The chain joins TRBV12-3 or TRBV12-4 to TRBJ1-6; perhaps TRBD1 as D (6 bases). Trimming stripped 8 bases from V and 7 bases from J, with 18 bases between. This CDR3 is built from 15 residues. The CDR3 loop reads CASGTTGALNSPLHF. In nucleotides, the CDR3 is TGTGCCAGCGGGACAACGGGGGCGTTGAATTCACCCCTCCACTTT.

This chain uses TRBV24-1 with TRBJ2-2; tentative D call: TRBD2 (6 bases). The CDR3 is 14 residues long. CDR1 and CDR2 from the germline V gene are KGHDR and SFDVKD. Trimming pared 7 bases from V and 2 bases from J, leaving 10 bases between. CDR3 DNA: TGTGCCACCAGCGGAGGGACTAACACCGGGGAGCTGTTTTTT. Translation gives CATSGGTNTGELFF.

This clonotype was counted many times. The rearrangement joins TRBV4-3 to TRBJ1-4; D remains unclear. Trimming left V 0 bases short and J 7 bases short, with 12 bases between. The CDR3 has 15 residues. Germline V lookup: CDR1 LGHNA, CDR2 YSLEER. CDR3 coding DNA: TGCGCCAGCAGCCAAGAATATAGGGTTTTTGAAAAACTGTTTTTT. It is translated as CASSQEYRVFEKLFF.

This clonotype turned up a few times. The chain employs TRBV6-1 and TRBJ1-5; D not resolved. Trimming removed 6 bases at V and 3 bases at J, with 6 bases between. The CDR3 sequence is 12 residues long. Germline V gene sequence: CDR1 MNHNS, CDR2 SASEGT. The CDR3 sequence: CASRVTNQPQHF. CDR3 in DNA: TGTGCCAGCAGGGTTACCAATCAGCCCCAGCATTTT.

This clonotype was observed at least ten times. V usage is TRBV19 and J usage is TRBJ2-1; TRBD1 matches 8 bases. CDR1 LNHDA and CDR2 SQIVND come from the germline V gene (reference sequence). The trim removed 3 bases at V and 5 bases at J, leaving 6 bases unmatched. The CDR3 covers 15 residues. In DNA form, the CDR3 reads TGTGCCAGTAGTATCACGGGGACAGGCGACAATGAGCAGTTCTTC. Translation: CASSITGTGDNEQFF.

This clonotype has a count of ten or more. The CDR3 DNA reads as TGTGCCAGCAGCCAAGAAGGAGAGAGTGGGCAGTATTTT. This encodes CASSQEGESGQYF. The rearrangement joins TRBV3-1 to TRBJ2-3; unclear D gene. The CDR3 has 13 residues. CDR1 LGHDT and CDR2 YNNKEL come from the germline V gene (reference sequence). Trimming pared 0 bases from V and 11 bases from J, leaving 12 bases between.

The table lists this clonotype with a few counts. The chain is built from TRBV7-9 and TRBJ1-4; D is uncertain. V lost 1 base, J lost 12 bases, and 9 bases lay in between. CDR3 size: 12 residues. CDR1 and CDR2 from the germline V gene are SEHNR and FQNEAQ (reference sequence). The CDR3 sequence: CASSLGGLELFF. The CDR3 DNA is TGTGCCAGCAGCTTAGGGGGATTGGAACTGTTTTTT.